A single T cell receptor (beta chain) is shown here with its context. What antigen it recognizes has not been identified. Within one base of it there is no much larger clone, and no base qualities were kept. In the ViraFEST assay, PBMC were stimulated with viral peptide pools, and antigen-specific CD4+ T cell clonotypes were then identified by expansion using TCR sequencing. After less than eleven days of culture, CD4+ T cells were isolated with the EasySep CD4+ T cell isolation kit. Convalescent patients had PCR-confirmed SARS-CoV-2 infection between March and December 2020, before Alpha, Beta and Delta variants emerged in the United States. Each well held around 2 million PBMC cultured in IMDM containing approximately 5.2% human AB serum, 10 IU/ml IL-2 and gentamicin, along with approximately 10 ug/ml peptides. A peptide pool from HIV-1 Nef was used as the negative control culture condition. On days 3 and 7, half of the culture medium was replaced with fresh IL-2-containing medium. Unless otherwise noted, each peptide stimulation condition was cultured in triplicate wells. Using Ficoll-Paque Plus gradient centrifugation, PBMC were separated from whole blood and then either used fresh or cryopreserved at -140C. The QIAamp micro DNA kit was used to extract genomic DNA from the cultured CD4+ T cells.

This specimen belongs to a study of vaccination effects on CD4 cells after COVID-19 (dated by TCRdb to between 2021 and 2022). About the full investigation: Each participant got two doses of an mRNA SARS-CoV-2 vaccine, either BNT162b2 or mRNA-1273. Altogether, roughly 10 COVID-19 convalescent patients and a handful of SARS-CoV-2-naive healthy vaccine recipients made up the full study. The study compared SARS-CoV-2 spike-specific CD4+ TCR repertoires before and after mRNA vaccination in COVID-19 convalescent patients and infection-naive vaccine recipients. Pre-vaccine samples were drawn from a couple of convalescent patients 16 days and one week before the first dose, at 142 and 148 days after COVID-19 diagnosis. Cultures from other donors in the study were sequenced using the Oncomine TCR Beta short-read assay on an Illumina iSeq 100. What the work shows at the level of the full study, not this receptor alone: Both infection-induced and vaccine-induced clones contracted markedly at late post-vaccination timepoints, which is consistent with waning T cell responses. The study was limited by a small number of convalescent patients and lacked early post-infection timepoints. Among convalescent patients, the spike-reactive repertoire after vaccination was made up mainly of new vaccine-induced clones that were largely distinct from the clones induced by infection.

The library relied on the immunoSEQ multiplex PCR assay. DNA from the cultured, isolated CD4+ T cells was subjected to TCR beta CDR3 sequencing. The paper's data handling went like this. Non-productive TCR sequences were discarded, and reads were trimmed to the CDR3 region, with only CDR3s of 7 or more amino acids retained. The MANAFEST web app was used to identify antigen-specific clonotypes by comparing expansion in peptide wells with expansion in reference cultures. To be called positive, a clone needed expansion at FDR<0.05 compared with the reference and with all other wells, an odds ratio greater than 5, and a frequency greater than 0.1% in two replicate wells. Cross-reactive clonotypes were defined as significantly expanded in SARS-CoV-2 spike wells and in at least one common cold coronavirus spike condition. CDR3 similarity was assessed by Levenshtein distance with the stringdist R package, and unrooted trees were built with ape in R 3.6.1. As stored in TCRdb, this immuneACCESS dataset retains in-frame rearrangements with V and J assigned. A fraction of the clones does not appear; measured against another copy, unresolved V genes explain less than half of the discrepancy, and the remainder lacks a known reason. V and J calls and clone size are copied from that table; D and trimming were computed from the DNA. The sample contains 55,000 to 90,000 clones, roughly 73% of them found a single time. About 4.7% of the sample is in the top ten clones.

CDR1 and CDR2 were assigned from the germline V gene as SGHTA and FQGNSA. V is pared back by 1 base and J by 0 bases, with 13 bases lying between the germline termini. The CDR3 runs 16 residues from the cysteine to the phenylalanine. Only the CDR3 region is kept as DNA, spanning 48 bases read in frame from base 1. The specimen was CD4+ T cells from PBMCs cultured with HIV peptides, collected before COVID-19 vaccination. Per the publication, the cell subset or site label means: HIV-1 Nef peptide pool negative control/reference culture. The TCR comes from a human donor who had a prior SARS-CoV-2 infection. The chain uses TRBV7-2 and TRBJ2-7, with the D gene tentatively TRBD1 or TRBD2, based on 5 matching bases in each. The CDR3 protein sequence reads: CASSLVPWGSSYEQYF. The DNA reads as follows: TGTGCCAGCAGCTTAGTTCCCTGGGGGAGCTCCTACGAGCAGTACTTC. Beyond the CDR3, the reference TRBV7-2 and TRBJ2-7 genes provide the residues; the full variable domain reads: GAGVSQSPSNKVTEKGKDVELRCDPISGHTALYWYRQSLGQGLEFLIYFQGNSAPDKSGLPSDRFSAERTGGSVSTLTIQRTQQEDSAVYLCASSLVPWGSSYEQYFGPGTRLTVT.